This T cell receptor (beta chain) came from a study of CD8 T cells in ankylosing spondylitis. V shed 5 bases and J shed 4 bases, with 17 bases lying between them. This CDR3 contains 15 residues. Generation of TCR beta libraries employed quantitative 5'-RACE incorporating molecular barcodes. TCRdb analysed the 5' RACE reads with MiXCR anew, one entry per CDR3 protein. In the table there are under 250,000 distinct CDR3 sequences, roughly 24% of which are singletons. Study-level points and caveats: Relatively scarce in peripheral blood, disease-linked clones were CD8+.

This clonotype was seen a single time. Its antigen is as yet unknown. The receptor was derived from a male donor with ankylosing spondylitis or in good health (not recorded which). This sequence joins TRBV12-3 or TRBV12-4 and TRBJ1-1, with a tentative D call TRBD1 (5 bases). The specimen was blood, either unsorted or a sorted T cell fraction (not recorded which). This chain's CDR3 is CASSRRQGASTEAFF. The CDR3, as DNA: TGTGCCAGCAGTCGCCGCCAGGGTGCGAGCACTGAAGCTTTCTTT.